This TCR beta chain was sequenced during a study of T cell repertoires in cytomegalovirus infection. Concerning this clonotype: The antigen remains unidentified.

Trimming shortened V by 1 base and J by 3 bases, and 12 bases separated the two germline ends. The CDR3 length is 15 residues. Looked up from germline, CDR1 is SGHNT and CDR2 is YYREEE (reference sequence). TCRdb re-analysed the reads in MiXCR, keeping a single row per CDR3 protein. This table holds about 920,000 distinct CDR3 sequences, roughly 30% found once. The TCR comes from a human donor in good health (CMV status not recorded). Some clones in this sample may be carry-over from other donors' samples. Sample: cultured CD8+ T cells from PBMCs, taken from culture after CMV antigen stimulation. The rearrangement links TRBV5-4 to TRBJ2-3; no reliable D call. The CDR3 DNA reads TGTGCCAGCAGCTTGATCGTGTTAGGTACAGATACGCAGTATTTT. It yields the protein CASSLIVLGTDTQYF. The whole variable domain, remainder taken from reference TRBV5-4 and TRBJ2-3, is ETGVTQSPTHLIKTRGQQVTLRCSSQSGHNTVSWYQQALGQGPQFIFQYYREEENGRGNFPPRFSGLQFPNYSSELNVNALELDDSALYLCASSLIVLGTDTQYFGPGTRLTVL.